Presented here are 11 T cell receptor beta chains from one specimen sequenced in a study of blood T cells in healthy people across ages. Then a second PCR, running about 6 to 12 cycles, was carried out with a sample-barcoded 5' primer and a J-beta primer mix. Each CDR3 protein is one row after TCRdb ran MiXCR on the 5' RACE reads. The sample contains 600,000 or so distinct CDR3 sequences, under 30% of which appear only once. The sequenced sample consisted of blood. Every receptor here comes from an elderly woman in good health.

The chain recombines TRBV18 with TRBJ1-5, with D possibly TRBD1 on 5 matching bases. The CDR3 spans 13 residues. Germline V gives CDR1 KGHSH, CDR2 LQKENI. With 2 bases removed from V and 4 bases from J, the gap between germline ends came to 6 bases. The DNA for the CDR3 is TGTGCCAGCTCACCAGGGACTAATCAGCCCCAGCATTTT. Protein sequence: CASSPGTNQPQHF.

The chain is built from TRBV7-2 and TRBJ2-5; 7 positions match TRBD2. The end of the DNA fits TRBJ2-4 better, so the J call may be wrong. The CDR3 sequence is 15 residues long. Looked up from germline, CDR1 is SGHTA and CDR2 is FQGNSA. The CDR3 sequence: CASSRRLAGKNIQYF. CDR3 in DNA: TGTGCCAGCAGCCGACGACTAGCAGGCAAAAACATTCAGTACTTC.

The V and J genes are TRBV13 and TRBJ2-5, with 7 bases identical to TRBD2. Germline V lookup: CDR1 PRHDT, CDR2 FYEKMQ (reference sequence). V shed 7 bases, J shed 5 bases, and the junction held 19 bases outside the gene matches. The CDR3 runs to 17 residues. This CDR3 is CASTPRFKRGRRETQYF. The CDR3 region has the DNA TGTGCCAGCACCCCAAGATTCAAGCGGGGACGTCGTGAGACCCAGTACTTC.

CDR3 in amino acids: CASSPGTSGGHEQYF. CDR3 DNA: TGTGCCAGCAGCCCCGGGACTAGCGGGGGTCACGAGCAGTACTTC. The chain joins TRBV3-1 to TRBJ2-7; 14 bases map to TRBD2. Germline-derived CDR1 and CDR2 are LGHDT and YNNKEL (reference sequence). Losses at the gene ends were 4 bases for V and 5 bases for J; bases not matched to a gene: 4. The CDR3 is made up of 15 amino acids.

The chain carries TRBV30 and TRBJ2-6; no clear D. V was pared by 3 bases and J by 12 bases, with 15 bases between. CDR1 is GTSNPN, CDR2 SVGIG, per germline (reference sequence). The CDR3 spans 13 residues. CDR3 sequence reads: CAWRGTVEGVLTF. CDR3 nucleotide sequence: TGTGCCTGGAGGGGCACTGTAGAAGGCGTCCTGACTTTC. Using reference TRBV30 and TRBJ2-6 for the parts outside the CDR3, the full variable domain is SQTIHQWPATLVQPVGSPLSLECTVEGTSNPNLYWYRQAAGRGLQLLFYSVGIGQISSEVPQNLSASRPQDRQFILSSKKLLLSDSGFYLCAWRGTVEGVLTFGAGSRLTVL.

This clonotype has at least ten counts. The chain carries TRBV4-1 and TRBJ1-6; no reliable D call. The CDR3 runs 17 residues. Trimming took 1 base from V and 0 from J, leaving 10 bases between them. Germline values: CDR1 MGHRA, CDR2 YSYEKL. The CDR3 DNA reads TGCGCCAGCAGCCAAGGGCAGGAACTCTCCTATAATTCACCCCTCCACTTT. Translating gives CASSQGQELSYNSPLHF.

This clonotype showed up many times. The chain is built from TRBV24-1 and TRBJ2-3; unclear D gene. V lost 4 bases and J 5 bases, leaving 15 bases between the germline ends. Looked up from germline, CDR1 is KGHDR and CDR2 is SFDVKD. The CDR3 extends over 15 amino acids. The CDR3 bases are TGTGCCACCAGTGACCTCCAGAGTCAGTTAGATACGCAGTATTTT. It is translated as CATSDLQSQLDTQYF.

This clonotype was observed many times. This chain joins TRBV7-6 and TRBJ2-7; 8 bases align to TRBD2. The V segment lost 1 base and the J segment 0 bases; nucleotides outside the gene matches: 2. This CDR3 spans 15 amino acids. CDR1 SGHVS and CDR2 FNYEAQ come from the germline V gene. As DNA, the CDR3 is TGTGCCAGCAGCTTAGGTAGCGGGGCCTCCTACGAGCAGTACTTC. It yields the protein CASSLGSGASYEQYF.

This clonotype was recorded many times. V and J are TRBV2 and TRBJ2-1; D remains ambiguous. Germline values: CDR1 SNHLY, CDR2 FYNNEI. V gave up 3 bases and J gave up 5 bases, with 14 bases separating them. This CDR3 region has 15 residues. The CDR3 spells CASSDARVSHNEQFF. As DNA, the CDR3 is TGTGCCAGCAGTGATGCCCGGGTGTCGCACAATGAGCAGTTCTTC.

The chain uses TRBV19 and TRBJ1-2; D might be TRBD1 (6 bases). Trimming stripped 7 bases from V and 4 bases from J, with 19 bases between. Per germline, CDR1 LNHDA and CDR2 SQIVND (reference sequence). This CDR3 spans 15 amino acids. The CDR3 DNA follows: TGTGCCAGTACCCAATTAGGAGGGGGGACCTATGGCTACACCTTC. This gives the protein CASTQLGGGTYGYTF.

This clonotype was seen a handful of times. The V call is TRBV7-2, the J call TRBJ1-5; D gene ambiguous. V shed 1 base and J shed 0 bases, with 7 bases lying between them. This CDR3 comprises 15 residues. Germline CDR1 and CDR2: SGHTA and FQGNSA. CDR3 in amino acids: CASSLDTFSNQPQHF. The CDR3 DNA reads TGTGCCAGCAGCTTAGACACTTTTAGCAATCAGCCCCAGCATTTT.